Each of the 13 T cell receptor beta chains below was sequenced from the same sample in a study of long-term antiretroviral therapy in people with HIV. Version v3.0 of the immunoSEQ assay ran at survey level. Profiling relied on immunoSEQ multiplex PCR, and the TCRdb table lists in-frame clones only, not all of them. The table has 30,000 to 40,000 clones, roughly 80% seen once. This specimen was unsorted PBMCs, taken 0.4 years before starting antiretroviral therapy. These receptor sequences come from a man aged 18 to 30 with HIV.

The chain uses TRBV5-4 and TRBJ2-3; 7 nucleotides align to TRBD2. The CDR3 runs to 17 residues. The V segment lost 4 bases and the J segment 1 base; nucleotides outside the gene matches: 12. The germline V gene has CDR1 SGHNT and CDR2 YYREEE (reference sequence). DNA for the CDR3: TGTGCCAGCAGCCCTAGCGGAGCCTCCCCTGGCACAGATACGCAGTATTTT. Amino acid sequence: CASSPSGASPGTDTQYF.

The J gene is TRBJ2-1, the V gene TRBV29-1, with 8 bases identical to TRBD2. The germline gives CDR1 SQVTM, CDR2 ANQGSEA. The CDR3 is 14 amino acids. With V trimmed by 7 bases and J by 0 bases, 5 bases remained unmatched. DNA for the CDR3: TGCAGCGCTACCGGGACTAGCTCCTACAATGAGCAGTTCTTC. Translating gives CSATGTSSYNEQFF.

V and J are TRBV7-6 and TRBJ2-5, with D perhaps TRBD1 (7 bases). The CDR3 has 14 amino acids. Trimming removed 4 bases at V and 2 bases at J, with 11 bases between. Germline values: CDR1 SGHVS, CDR2 FNYEAQ. Here the CDR3 DNA reads TGTGCCAGCAGCTCCGGGGGACAGCAAGAGACCCAGTACTTC. This encodes CASSSGGQQETQYF. Based on the CDR3 plus reference TRBV7-6 and TRBJ2-5, the full variable domain is GAGVSQSPRYKVTKRGQDVALRCDPISGHVSLYWYRQALGQGPEFLTYFNYEAQQDKSGLPNDRFSAERPEGSISTLTIQRTEQRDSAMYRCASSSGGQQETQYFGPGTRLLVL.

The rearrangement joins TRBV10-3 to TRBJ2-1, with D maybe TRBD1 (6 bases). Germline V gene data show CDR1 as ENHRY and CDR2 as SYGVKD. V lost 3 bases to trimming and J lost 10 bases, with 19 bases between them. The length of the CDR3 is 15 residues. The CDR3 DNA sequence: TGTGCCATCAGTGAACAGGGTAGCTATCAGTCAGAGCAGTTCTTC. Protein sequence: CAISEQGSYQSEQFF.

The genes are TRBV9 and TRBJ1-2; no reliable D call. The CDR3 totals 16 residues. Germline values: CDR1 SGDLS, CDR2 YYNGEE. The ends were cut back, 4 bases at V and 0 bases at J, with 16 bases in the middle. In DNA form, the CDR3 reads TGTGCCAGCAGCTTTGCGGGCCTCGAGGCTAACTATGGCTACACCTTC. This gives the protein CASSFAGLEANYGYTF.

This chain links TRBV6-1 with TRBJ2-1; 8 bases are a match to TRBD2. Unmatched junction bases numbered 4, after V lost 3 bases and J lost 3 bases. Per germline, CDR1 MNHNS and CDR2 SASEGT. The CDR3 loop spans 15 amino acids. The CDR3: CASSDQRGSYNEQFF. CDR3 in DNA: TGTGCCAGCAGTGACCAGCGGGGGAGCTACAATGAGCAGTTCTTC.

The rearrangement uses TRBV14 and TRBJ1-1, with D possibly TRBD1 on 5 matching bases. The CDR3 has 16 residues. V was shortened by 1 base and J by 0 bases, with 12 bases between the two germline ends. Germline CDR1 and CDR2: SGHDN and FVKESK. The CDR3 DNA reads TGTGCCAGCAGCCAAGGGCAGGGCGTTATGAACACTGAAGCTTTCTTT. This encodes CASSQGQGVMNTEAFF.

The chain has TRBV19 and TRBJ1-4; D is undetermined. Germline V gives CDR1 LNHDA, CDR2 SQIVND (reference sequence). The CDR3 sequence is 13 residues long. Trimming took 7 bases from V and 5 from J, leaving 11 bases between them. For the CDR3, the DNA is TGTGCCAGTAACGACCTCCGGAATGAAAAACTGTTTTTT. It is translated as CASNDLRNEKLFF.

The V call is TRBV27, the J call TRBJ1-1; 7 bases line up with TRBD1. The J segment lost 1 base and the V segment lost 0 bases, leaving 2 bases of the junction unmatched. This CDR3 has 15 residues. Germline V gives CDR1 MNHEY, CDR2 SMNVEV (reference sequence). The CDR3 sequence is CASSLSSGGNTEAFF. The CDR3 bases are TGTGCCAGCAGTTTATCTTCAGGGGGGAACACTGAAGCTTTCTTT.

The rearrangement joins TRBV11-2 to TRBJ1-3; D uncertain. CDR1 SGHAT and CDR2 FQNNGV come from the germline V gene. V lost 0 bases to trimming and J lost 2 bases, with 5 bases between them. CDR3 length: 14 amino acids. The CDR3 here is CASSLERTGNTIYF. CDR3 bases: TGTGCCAGCAGCTTAGAAAGGACTGGAAACACCATATATTTT.

J is TRBJ2-5 and V is TRBV29-1, with D possibly TRBD2 on 5 matching bases. The CDR3 loop spans 12 amino acids. The V end was cut by 3 bases, the J end by 5 bases, with 10 bases between. CDR1 and CDR2 (germline): SQVTM, ANQGSEA. CDR3 in amino acids: CSVDEGGETQYF. Here the CDR3 DNA reads TGCAGCGTTGACGAGGGCGGGGAGACCCAGTACTTC.

A few counts support this clone. The V call is TRBV7-8, the J call TRBJ1-5, with TRBD1 as a possible D gene (5 bases). This CDR3 has 14 amino acids. The V and J ends lost 5 bases and 9 bases respectively, with 17 bases between them. Per germline, CDR1 SGHVS and CDR2 FQNEAQ. The CDR3, as DNA: TGTGCCAGCAGCGCAGGGACCGCCCGCCTGCCCCAGCATTTT. It specifies CASSAGTARLPQHF.

The V call is TRBV6-4, the J call TRBJ2-1; D is possibly TRBD2 (6 bases). Per the germline V gene, CDR1 is MRHNA and CDR2 is SNTAGT. V was clipped by 2 bases and J by 6 bases, with 17 bases between them. The CDR3 contains 16 residues. The CDR3 sequence is CASSDVGGTGGNEQFF. The CDR3 nucleotides read TGTGCCAGCAGTGACGTGGGGGGAACCGGGGGCAATGAGCAGTTCTTC.